This section outlines one T cell receptor (beta chain) sequence together with its context. This entry is derived from a study of patients and donors after allogeneic stem cell transplantation. V lost 3 bases to trimming and J lost 6 bases, with 7 bases between them. From germline, CDR1 is SGDLS and CDR2 YYNGEE. This CDR3 is 11 amino acids long. TCRdb ran MiXCR on the RT-PCR reads and lists one entry per CDR3 protein. The data hold about 100,000 distinct CDR3 sequences, with approximately 35% observed a single time. This clonotype originated in a human donor who was either an allogeneic HSCT recipient or a stem cell or donor lymphocyte infusion donor (not recorded which). It is not recorded whose cells these are; they may come from a transplant donor. The chain couples TRBV9 to TRBJ2-7; D may be TRBD1 or TRBD2 (5 bases each). The sequencing sample was made of blood, either unsorted or a sorted T cell fraction (not recorded which). The CDR3 nucleotides read TGTGCCAGCAGCGCAGGGACCGAGCAGTACTTC. Translation gives CASSAGTEQYF.